The 6 T cell receptor beta chains reported below all come from one sample, sequenced in a study of blood T cell repertoires in COVID-19. Clones were sequenced by immunoSEQ multiplex PCR, and TCRdb holds only the in-frame ones, with some missing. The sample lists approximately 330,000 clones, nearly 90% occurring once. What was sequenced was peripheral blood. These receptors originate from a woman between 40 and 55 years old with COVID-19, enrolled during active disease.

The V call is TRBV14, the J call TRBJ1-2, with D perhaps matching TRBD1 (6 bases). Trimming cost V 2 bases and J 6 bases, with 19 bases left between them. CDR1 is SGHDN, CDR2 FVKESK, per germline. The CDR3 has 16 amino acids. This chain's CDR3 is CASSQTLTGRGDGYTF. The CDR3 DNA reads as TGTGCCAGCAGCCAAACCCTGACAGGTCGCGGTGATGGCTACACCTTC.

The chain recombines TRBV11-2 with TRBJ2-7, with a tentative D call TRBD1 (6 bases). The CDR3 contains 17 residues. The germline V and J ends were trimmed by 5 bases and 0 bases, with 20 bases remaining between them. Germline CDR1 reads SGHAT; CDR2 reads FQNNGV. The CDR3 DNA sequence: TGTGCCAGCAGCCGTTGGACCCTCGGGACAACCTCCTACGAGCAGTACTTC. Translated, it gives CASSRWTLGTTSYEQYF.

V gene TRBV7-3 combines with J gene TRBJ2-2; D is unresolved. V lost 4 bases and J lost 1, with 13 bases in between. The length of the CDR3 is 16 residues. Germline CDR1 is SGHTA and CDR2 is FQGTGA. The CDR3 here is CASSSQSRMNTGELFF. CDR3 coding DNA: TGTGCCAGCAGCTCCCAGAGCAGGATGAACACCGGGGAGCTGTTTTTT.

A few counts support this clone. The chain recombines TRBV7-9 with TRBJ1-2; 9 nucleotides line up with TRBD1. This CDR3 is 15 amino acids long. The germline CDR1 and CDR2 sequences are SEHNR and FQNEAQ (reference sequence). Losses at the gene ends were 2 bases for V and 8 bases for J; bases not matched to a gene: 9. In nucleotides, the CDR3 is TGTGCCAGCAGCTTATCGGTACAGGGGGCGCAGGGCTACACCTTC. Amino acids: CASSLSVQGAQGYTF. The entire variable domain, with the rest obtained from reference TRBV7-9 and TRBJ1-2, is as follows: DTGVSQNPRHKITKRGQNVTFRCDPISEHNRLYWYRQTLGQGPEFLTYFQNEAQLEKSRLLSDRFSAERPKGSFSTLEIQRTEQGDSAMYLCASSLSVQGAQGYTFGSGTRLTVV.

CDR3 sequence: CASSLVAGAGTGELFF. In DNA form, the CDR3 reads TGTGCCAGCAGTTTAGTAGCGGGTGCCGGTACCGGGGAGCTGTTTTTT. The V gene is TRBV27, the J gene TRBJ2-2; 7 bases fit TRBD2. With V trimmed by 2 bases and J by 5 bases, 8 bases remained unmatched. The germline CDR1 and CDR2 sequences are MNHEY and SMNVEV (reference sequence). The CDR3 length is 16 residues.

V is TRBV19 and J is TRBJ2-3; TRBD2 matches 8 bases. V lost 3 bases and J lost 5; bases outside the gene matches: 7. Looked up from germline, CDR1 is LNHDA and CDR2 is SQIVND (reference sequence). The CDR3 is 15 residues long. The CDR3: CASSISLAGIDTQYF. CDR3 bases: TGTGCCAGTAGTATTTCTCTAGCGGGTATAGATACGCAGTATTTT.